A selection of T cell receptor beta chains follows, all from one sample in a study of cytomegalovirus exposure and HLA in healthy donors. Sequencing used immunoSEQ multiplex PCR; TCRdb keeps in-frame clones, though not all of them. The sample lists around 200,000 clones; around 86% were seen once. Sequencing was carried out using PBMCs. The receptors stem from a man aged 50 to 60 in good health and CMV-seronegative. CDR3s include the opening cysteine and the closing phenylalanine or tryptophan. The order of the fields is D gene, clone size, J gene, V gene, CDR3 protein, CDR3 DNA. D genes are given only for firm matches. Only part of the rows carry a size: once, few, many, or a class if the clone is expanded.

TRBD2,-,TRBJ2-3,TRBV7-6,CASSFTGTSGTDTQYF,TGTGCCAGCAGCTTCACCGGGACTAGCGGCACAGATACGCAGTATTTT
TRBD1,-,TRBJ2-1,TRBV6-5,CASSSPGQGGGEQFF,TGTGCCAGCAGTTCGCCGGGACAGGGTGGGGGGGAGCAGTTCTTC
-,-,TRBJ2-5,TRBV19,CASSALGGTQYF,TGTGCCAGTAGTGCGCTCGGGGGGACCCAGTACTTC
-,-,TRBJ2-2,TRBV11-2,CASSSIMRPTNTGELFF,TGTGCCAGCAGCTCCATTATGCGGCCAACGAACACCGGGGAGCTGTTTTTT
-,-,TRBJ1-6,TRBV6-5,CASSFRSSYNSPLHF,TGTGCCAGCAGTTTCCGGAGCTCCTATAATTCACCCCTCCACTTT
TRBD2,-,TRBJ2-7,TRBV18,CASSGTSGGALYEQYF,TGTGCCAGCTCAGGGACTAGCGGGGGGGCCCTCTACGAGCAGTACTTC
-,few,TRBJ2-6,TRBV12-5,CASGLVLTGSGANVLTF,TGTGCTAGTGGTTTGGTATTGACAGGCTCTGGGGCCAACGTCCTGACTTTC
TRBD1,-,TRBJ1-6,TRBV7-2,CASSLATIRQGGSPLHF,TGTGCCAGCAGCTTAGCGACTATCCGACAGGGAGGCTCACCCCTCCACTTT
TRBD1,few,TRBJ1-1,TRBV6-1,CASSRDRGNTEAFF,TGTGCCAGCAGTCGCGACAGGGGAAACACTGAAGCTTTCTTT
TRBD1,-,TRBJ2-7,TRBV4-3,CASSQNPGTGVYEQYF,TGCGCCAGCAGCCAAAACCCTGGGACAGGAGTCTACGAGCAGTACTTC
-,-,TRBJ1-3,TRBV6-6,CASSSGSTGNTIYF,TGTGCCAGCAGTTCGGGAAGTACTGGAAACACCATATATTTT
-,-,TRBJ1-2,TRBV6-1,CASSEALSLSSNYGYTF,TGTGCCAGCAGTGAAGCATTGAGCTTAAGCTCTAACTATGGCTACACCTTC
TRBD2,-,TRBJ2-3,TRBV7-3,CASSLDPARGADTQYF,TGTGCCAGCAGCTTAGACCCAGCTCGGGGGGCAGATACGCAGTATTTT
-,-,TRBJ2-7,TRBV6-5,CASSYDRGLWNEQYF,TGTGCCAGCAGTTACGATAGAGGCCTGTGGAACGAGCAGTACTTC
-,-,TRBJ1-1,TRBV2,CASWRGLGRTEAFF,TGTGCCAGCTGGCGGGGGTTAGGACGGACTGAAGCTTTCTTT
-,-,TRBJ1-6,TRBV4-2,CASSQDQQGRNSPLHF,TGTGCCAGCAGCCAAGACCAACAGGGAAGGAATTCACCCCTCCACTTT
TRBD2,once,TRBJ2-1,TRBV9,CASSDSKNQAGAVYNEQFF,TGTGCCAGCAGCGACAGTAAAAACCAGGCGGGAGCGGTCTACAATGAGCAGTTCTTC
TRBD1,-,TRBJ2-1,TRBV2,CASSADRTFNNEQFF,TGTGCCAGCAGTGCGGACAGGACATTCAACAATGAGCAGTTCTTC
-,-,TRBJ2-1,TRBV5-4,CASSLDSHSYNEQFF,TGTGCCAGCAGCTTGGACAGTCACTCCTACAATGAGCAGTTCTTC
-,-,TRBJ1-1,TRBV10-3,CARRAGLNTEAFF,TGTGCCAGACGCGCAGGGTTGAACACTGAAGCTTTCTTT
-,-,TRBJ2-3,TRBV5-1,CASSLVEVDTQYF,TGCGCCAGCAGCTTGGTAGAAGTAGATACGCAGTATTTT
-,-,TRBJ2-6,TRBV4-1,CASSQDWSEGSGANVLTF,TGCGCCAGCAGCCAAGATTGGAGCGAGGGATCTGGGGCCAACGTCCTGACTTTC
TRBD2,-,TRBJ2-1,TRBV6-1,CASSQSGRATNEQFF,TGTGCCAGCAGTCAAAGCGGGAGGGCCACCAATGAGCAGTTCTTC
-,once,TRBJ1-2,TRBV28,CASSGETFNGYTF,TGTGCCAGCAGTGGGGAGACATTCAATGGCTACACCTTC
TRBD1,-,TRBJ1-2,TRBV7-2,CASSPHAGTGGSGYGYTF,TGTGCCAGCAGCCCGCACGCCGGGACAGGGGGCTCCGGCTATGGCTACACCTTC
TRBD2,-,TRBJ2-2,TRBV9,CASSVRSGGTGELFF,TGTGCCAGCAGCGTACGGAGCGGGGGTACCGGGGAGCTGTTTTTT
TRBD2,-,TRBJ2-3,TRBV7-6,CASSPPGEAGGTDTQYF,TGTGCCAGCAGCCCTCCCGGAGAAGCGGGAGGTACAGATACGCAGTATTTT
TRBD2,-,TRBJ2-2,TRBV10-3,CAIQAGTNTGELFF,TGTGCCATCCAAGCGGGGACGAACACCGGGGAGCTGTTTTTT
-,once,TRBJ2-3,TRBV7-7,CASSLSTTPTDTQYF,TGTGCTAGCAGCTTATCGACTACTCCCACAGATACGCAGTATTTT
-,-,TRBJ2-3,TRBV6-4,CASSDSSRSTDTQYF,TGTGCCAGCAGTGACTCGTCACGGAGCACAGATACGCAGTATTTT
TRBD1,-,TRBJ1-2,TRBV6-1,CASSLTGGNGYTF,TGTGCCAGCTCACTAACAGGGGGCAATGGCTACACCTTC
-,-,TRBJ1-2,TRBV30,CAYGQSGGYTF,TGTGCCTACGGACAGTCGGGCGGCTACACCTTC